Shown below are 21 T cell receptor beta chains from a single sample sequenced in a study of blood T cell repertoires in COVID-19. Sequencing was performed with immunoSEQ multiplex PCR; in TCRdb, only in-frame clones are kept and a portion is missing. The sample includes some 83,000 clones, about 83% of them seen just once. Sequencing was performed on peripheral blood. Receptors originate from a man aged 50 or older with active COVID-19.

The chain couples TRBV5-1 to TRBJ1-1; TRBD1 matches 7 bases. The CDR3 has 14 residues. Trimming at V came to 2 bases and at J to 7 bases, leaving 8 bases not matched to a gene. Germline V gene sequence: CDR1 SGHRS, CDR2 YFSETQ. The CDR3 here is CASSFSQGMDEAFF. CDR3 DNA: TGCGCCAGCAGCTTTTCACAGGGGATGGATGAAGCTTTCTTT.

This chain uses TRBV27 with TRBJ2-6; no definite D call. The V gene lost 5 bases and the J gene lost 0 bases, with 8 bases spanning the gap. Looked up from germline, CDR1 is MNHEY and CDR2 is SMNVEV (reference sequence). This CDR3 comprises 15 residues. The CDR3 sequence: CASSETVSGANVLTF. CDR3 coding DNA: TGTGCCAGCAGTGAAACGGTCTCTGGGGCCAACGTCCTGACTTTC.

The chain uses TRBV5-4 and TRBJ1-6; D is perhaps TRBD1 (6 bases). From germline, CDR1 is SGHNT and CDR2 YYREEE (reference sequence). V lost 0 bases and J lost 6, with 13 bases in between. This CDR3 has 16 residues. The CDR3 region has the DNA TGTGCCAGCAGCTTGGAAAATCCAGGGGCTAATTCACCCCTCCACTTT. Its translation: CASSLENPGANSPLHF. Filled out from reference TRBV5-4 and TRBJ1-6, the complete variable domain reads ETGVTQSPTHLIKTRGQQVTLRCSSQSGHNTVSWYQQALGQGPQFIFQYYREEENGRGNFPPRFSGLQFPNYSSELNVNALELDDSALYLCASSLENPGANSPLHFGNGTRLTVT.

Written as DNA, the CDR3 is TGTGCCACCAGCAGAGTTGGCCAGGGGTACGGCTACACCTTC. Amino acids: CATSRVGQGYGYTF. The chain is built from TRBV15 and TRBJ1-2; possibly TRBD1 for D (6 bases). CDR1 is LNHNV, CDR2 YYDKDF, per germline (reference sequence). The CDR3 extends over 14 amino acids. V lost 1 base and J 8 bases, leaving 14 bases between the germline ends.

The chain employs TRBV4-1 and TRBJ2-4, with TRBD2 matching 16 bases. CDR1 and CDR2 from the germline V gene are MGHRA and YSYEKL. This CDR3 has 21 residues. J gave up 3 bases and V 2 bases, and 13 bases lay outside the gene matches. Here the CDR3 DNA reads TGCGCCAGCAGCCAACCGTTCCCCGGGACTAGCGGGAGGGCTGACAAAAACATTCAGTACTTC. It codes for CASSQPFPGTSGRADKNIQYF.

This chain links TRBV24-1 with TRBJ2-7, with 7 bases matching TRBD1. The CDR3 extends over 17 amino acids. The germline V gene encodes CDR1 KGHDR and CDR2 SFDVKD. With V trimmed by 3 bases and J by 3 bases, 13 bases remained unmatched. For the CDR3, the DNA is TGTGCCACCAGTGATCCTCCCAGGGACAGAACCCTCTACGAGCAGTACTTC. It translates to CATSDPPRDRTLYEQYF.

This chain joins TRBV28 and TRBJ2-1; 8 nucleotides line up with TRBD2. The CDR3 is 13 residues long. Unmatched junction bases numbered 6, after V lost 8 bases and J lost 6 bases. The germline CDR1 and CDR2 sequences are MDHEN and SYDVKM. CDR3 nucleotides: TGTGCCAGCTGGGGGACTAGAAGCAATGAGCAGTTCTTC. Translation: CASWGTRSNEQFF.

The chain is built from TRBV5-1 and TRBJ1-2; 8 nucleotides agree with TRBD1. J was trimmed by 3 bases and V by 2 bases; bases with no gene match: 3. This CDR3 spans 14 amino acids. The germline V gene encodes CDR1 SGHRS and CDR2 YFSETQ. CDR3 sequence: CASSFETGDYGYTF. The DNA for the CDR3 is TGCGCCAGCAGCTTCGAGACAGGGGACTATGGCTACACCTTC.

The rearrangement joins TRBV6-5 to TRBJ1-1; the match to TRBD1 covers 8 bases. Germline CDR1 is MNHEY and CDR2 is SVGAGI. With V trimmed by 8 bases and J by 4 bases, 9 bases remained unmatched. There are 14 residues in the CDR3. CDR3 sequence reads: CASRGVRGLTEAFF. Written as DNA, the CDR3 is TGTGCCAGCCGAGGGGTCAGGGGGCTCACTGAAGCTTTCTTT.

The DNA of the CDR3 is TGTGCCAGTATCGGGAGGGACAATGAGCAGTTCTTC. Its protein product is CASIGRDNEQFF. The chain joins TRBV19 to TRBJ2-1, with 8 bases aligning to TRBD2. This CDR3 has 12 residues. Germline values: CDR1 LNHDA, CDR2 SQIVND (reference sequence). Trimming at V came to 7 bases and at J to 5 bases, leaving 1 base not matched to a gene.

The chain has TRBV4-1 and TRBJ2-1, with 9 nucleotides matching TRBD2. CDR1 is MGHRA and CDR2 is YSYEKL in the germline V gene. V shed 4 bases and J 6 bases; nucleotides not matched to a gene: 10. The CDR3 sequence is 16 residues long. The CDR3 is CASSRLAGDRGNEQFF. The CDR3 DNA is TGCGCCAGCAGCCGCTTAGCGGGAGATCGAGGCAATGAGCAGTTCTTC.

The chain employs TRBV9 and TRBJ2-3; D is ambiguous. The CDR3 runs 11 residues. Between the trimmed V and J ends, which lost 4 bases and 3 bases, there was a span of 3 bases. Germline CDR1 SGDLS, CDR2 YYNGEE. This CDR3 reads CASSTTDTQYF. CDR3 nucleotides: TGTGCCAGCAGCACTACAGATACGCAGTATTTT.

This rearrangement joins TRBV7-2 to TRBJ2-2; D not resolved. V dropped 5 bases and J dropped 1 base, with 11 bases sitting between them. Germline-derived CDR1 and CDR2 are SGHTA and FQGNSA. CDR3 size: 15 residues. The CDR3 bases are TGTGCCAGCAGCCCCCTCACCGGGAACACCGGGGAGCTGTTTTTT. Encoded protein: CASSPLTGNTGELFF.

The V gene is TRBV5-1, the J gene TRBJ1-4; D is uncertain. The CDR3 loop spans 15 amino acids. V was shortened by 0 bases and J by 8 bases, with 14 bases between the two germline ends. CDR1 SGHRS and CDR2 YFSETQ come from the germline V gene. CDR3 amino acids: CASSLAAPREEKLFF. The CDR3 nucleotides are TGCGCCAGCAGCTTGGCGGCCCCCCGGGAGGAAAAACTGTTTTTT.

The V call is TRBV27, the J call TRBJ2-7; 7 bases are a match to TRBD2. There are 18 residues in the CDR3. The trim removed 3 bases at V and 0 bases at J, leaving 14 bases unmatched. Germline V CDR1 and CDR2: MNHEY, SMNVEV (reference sequence). Here the CDR3 reads CASSLKASRGSISYEQYF. The DNA of the CDR3 is TGTGCCAGCAGTTTGAAGGCGTCGCGGGGGTCTATCTCCTACGAGCAGTACTTC.

The gene calls are TRBV15 and TRBJ2-7, with TRBD1 as a possible D gene (6 bases). V dropped 5 bases and J dropped 6 bases, with 14 bases sitting between them. CDR3 length equals 13 residues. Germline V gene data show CDR1 as LNHNV and CDR2 as YYDKDF (reference sequence). The CDR3 coding sequence is TGTGCCACCAGCTGGTACAGGGTTGGCGAGCAGTACTTC. Its translation: CATSWYRVGEQYF. The complete variable domain, with remaining parts taken from reference TRBV15 and TRBJ2-7, reads DAMVIQNPRYQVTQFGKPVTLSCSQTLNHNVMYWYQQKSSQAPKLLFHYYDKDFNNEADTPDNFQSRRPNTSFCFLDIRSPGLGDTAMYLCATSWYRVGEQYFGPGTRLTVT.

The V and J genes are TRBV2 and TRBJ2-7; 12 nucleotides align to TRBD2. J lost 7 bases, V lost 9 bases, and 7 bases had no gene match. The CDR3 spans 13 residues. Germline lookup yields CDR1 SNHLY and CDR2 FYNNEI. The CDR3 sequence: CARRTSGTTEQYF. The CDR3 DNA reads as TGTGCCAGACGGACTAGCGGGACCACTGAGCAGTACTTC.

The chain couples TRBV10-3 to TRBJ1-1; TRBD1 might be the D (5 bases). V lost 3 bases and J lost 3, with 8 bases in between. Germline loops: CDR1 ENHRY, CDR2 SYGVKD. The CDR3 runs 13 residues. This chain's CDR3 is CAISERGDTEAFF. The CDR3 coding sequence is TGTGCCATCAGTGAAAGGGGTGACACTGAAGCTTTCTTT.

The chain carries TRBV11-2 and TRBJ2-1; possible D gene TRBD2, 6 bases. CDR3 size: 14 residues. Germline V gene data show CDR1 as SGHAT and CDR2 as FQNNGV. Trimming removed 3 bases at V and 10 bases at J, with 16 bases between. The CDR3 coding sequence is TGTGCCAGCAGCTTGGGGCGGGGCGCGGGAGAGCAGTTCTTC. Protein product: CASSLGRGAGEQFF. Full variable domain (outside the CDR3, taken from reference TRBV11-2 and TRBJ2-1): EAGVAQSPRYKIIEKRQSVAFWCNPISGHATLYWYQQILGQGPKLLIQFQNNGVVDDSQLPKDRFSAERLKGVDSTLKIQPAKLEDSAVYLCASSLGRGAGEQFFGPGTRLTVL.

The gene calls are TRBV28 and TRBJ1-4, with 10 bases fitting TRBD1. V shed 6 bases, J shed 8 bases, and the junction held 9 bases outside the gene matches. This CDR3 is 15 amino acids long. Germline assignment: CDR1 MDHEN and CDR2 SYDVKM. The CDR3 nucleotides are TGTGCCAGCAGCTCTCGTGGACAGGGGGTAGAAAAACTGTTTTTT. Its protein product is CASSSRGQGVEKLFF.

The J gene is TRBJ2-2, the V gene TRBV29-1; no clear D. The CDR3 loop spans 10 amino acids. The ends were cut back, 5 bases at V and 6 bases at J, with 4 bases in the middle. Per the germline V gene, CDR1 is SQVTM and CDR2 is ANQGSEA. The CDR3 coding sequence is TGCAGCGTTTATTCCGGGGAGCTGTTTTTT. Its protein product is CSVYSGELFF.